This T cell receptor beta chain originates from a study of blood T cell repertoires in COVID-19. Study summary: Researchers got acute and convalescent COVID-19 samples from the United States, Italy and Spain. PBMCs, B-cell-depleted T cells, or T cells were the source of the cDNA or gDNA that made up the material.

Original analysis: For nucleated cells, counts were estimated from reference gene primer amplification. The protocol was immunoSEQ multiplex PCR, while the TCRdb copy is restricted to in-frame clones and leaves out a portion. That table is the source of V, J and clone size, and D and trimming were worked out from the DNA. This sample has approximately 480,000 clones, with about 90% found just once. Recruits, aged about 18 to 89 years, lived in 20 to 30 US areas. The germline V gene has CDR1 LNHDA and CDR2 SQIVND (reference sequence). V lost 0 bases, J lost 4 bases, and 13 bases lay in between. The CDR3 extends over 16 amino acids.

The rearrangement joins TRBV19 to TRBJ1-5, with a possible D match to TRBD1 (5 bases). The origin of this receptor is a woman aged 18-29 years who had recovered from COVID-19. The specimen sequenced was PBMCs or T cells enriched from blood (not recorded which). The DNA for the CDR3 is TGTGCCAGTAGTATAGATCGGCGGGGGTCGAATCAGCCCCAGCATTTT. Its protein is CASSIDRRGSNQPQHF.